This T cell receptor (beta chain) was sequenced during a study of shared clonotypes between healthy human individuals. Across the study: Every donor yielded three CD4 naive, three CD4 memory, two CD8 naive and one CD8 memory plate.

As for this clone: What it binds is not known.

Overall study results and limits: Generation probabilities of non-shared clonotypes were lower (relative to those shared by all four donors).

Running of the assay took place at deep level. Per the authors' pipeline: Filtering differed, since immunoSEQ gave only junction sequences and no quality scores. The table came from immunoSEQ multiplex PCR; TCRdb's copy has only in-frame clones and leaves some out. V, J and clone size were drawn from that table, and D and trimming were deduced from the DNA. The data contain over a million clones, about 75% of them singletons. The CDR3 has 14 residues. Germline loops: CDR1 SNHLY, CDR2 FYNNEI. V was cut by 7 bases and J by 2 bases, with 13 bases left in between. Material for sequencing was memory CD4+ T cells sorted from blood. Subset given: CD45RA-negative fraction. The chain joins TRBV2 to TRBJ2-3, with D unclear. This TCR was sampled from a man aged 18 to 29 in good health. The CDR3 loop is CASKLSKTTDTQYF. The CDR3 DNA reads TGTGCCAGCAAGCTCTCGAAAACCACAGATACGCAGTATTTT.